Listed here are 11 T cell receptor beta chains from one sample, sequenced in a study of blood T cell repertoires in COVID-19. The repertoire was sequenced with immunoSEQ multiplex PCR; TCRdb's copy has only in-frame clones and lacks some. The sample lists roughly 150,000 clones, 89% occurring once. Sequenced material: peripheral blood. All receptors come from a man between 60 and 75 years old with acute or convalescent COVID-19.

V is TRBV10-2 and J is TRBJ2-1; TRBD2 aligns across 11 bases. This CDR3 region has 19 residues. CDR1 is WSHSY, CDR2 SAAADI, per germline. Trimming at V came to 3 bases and at J to 7 bases, leaving 17 bases not matched to a gene. The CDR3 bases are TGCGCCAGCAGTGAATTAGCGGGGGGGCCCGCCTTTTTCGGAAATGAGCAGTTCTTC. Protein product: CASSELAGGPAFFGNEQFF.

The chain joins TRBV14 to TRBJ1-2; tentatively, D is TRBD1 (6 bases). The CDR3 extends over 13 amino acids. The V gene lost 1 base and the J gene lost 4 bases, with 7 bases spanning the gap. Germline V lookup: CDR1 SGHDN, CDR2 FVKESK. This CDR3 reads CASSQVRGYGYTF. The DNA for the CDR3 is TGTGCCAGCAGCCAAGTCAGGGGCTATGGCTACACCTTC. The entire variable domain, with the rest obtained from reference TRBV14 and TRBJ1-2, is as follows: EAGVTQFPSHSVIEKGQTVTLRCDPISGHDNLYWYRRVMGKEIKFLLHFVKESKQDESGMPNNRFLAERTGGTYSTLKVQPAELEDSGVYFCASSQVRGYGYTFGSGTRLTVV.

The V and J genes are TRBV30 and TRBJ2-1, with D maybe TRBD1 (7 bases). This CDR3 comprises 13 residues. CDR1 and CDR2 (germline): GTSNPN, SVGIG (reference sequence). Trimming took 7 bases from V and 10 from J, leaving 20 bases between them. The CDR3 reads CALEGAKFNEQFF. The CDR3 DNA reads TGTGCCTTGGAGGGGGCTAAGTTCAACGAGCAGTTCTTC.

The V gene is TRBV4-3, the J gene TRBJ2-3, with D possibly being TRBD2 (6 bases). Germline loops: CDR1 LGHNA, CDR2 YSLEER. Trimming stripped 1 base from V and 2 bases from J, with 10 bases between. This CDR3 comprises 15 residues. The CDR3 region has the DNA TGCGCCAGCAGCCAAGCCGGGGGTTCCACAGATACGCAGTATTTT. Translated: CASSQAGGSTDTQYF.

V is TRBV30 and J is TRBJ2-2; 8 bases match TRBD1. V was clipped by 4 bases and J by 3 bases; unmatched bases: 7. CDR3 length: 15 residues. Germline loops: CDR1 GTSNPN, CDR2 SVGIG (reference sequence). Here the CDR3 DNA reads TGTGCCTGGAAAGATCAGGGGGCGGACACCGGGGAGCTGTTTTTT. The encoded protein is CAWKDQGADTGELFF.

This CDR3 reads CASSLGQGTSPLHF. As DNA, the CDR3 is TGTGCCAGCAGCCTGGGACAGGGAACTTCACCCCTCCACTTT. The rearrangement joins TRBV3-1 (or the pseudogene TRBV3-2) to TRBJ1-6, with TRBD1 identical over 9 bases. Unmatched junction bases numbered 4, after V lost 4 bases and J lost 9 bases. The CDR3 consists of 14 residues. In germline, CDR1 is LGHDT, CDR2 YNNKEL (reference sequence).

The chain recombines TRBV5-5 with TRBJ1-4, with 7 bases that match TRBD1. Germline-derived CDR1 and CDR2 are SGHKS and YYEKEE (reference sequence). Trimming at V came to 0 bases and at J to 2 bases, leaving 4 bases not matched to a gene. The CDR3 extends over 16 amino acids. Here the CDR3 DNA reads TGTGCCAGCAGCTTGGTGCAGGGGGGCACTAATGAAAAACTGTTTTTT. This sequence encodes CASSLVQGGTNEKLFF.

The V and J genes are TRBV5-8 and TRBJ1-4; no clear D gene. This CDR3 contains 15 residues. Trimming removed 7 bases from V and 4 bases from J, with 17 bases in between. CDR1 is SGHTS and CDR2 is YDEGEE in the germline V gene. The CDR3 reads CASGFKRLSNEKLFF. The DNA of the CDR3 is TGTGCCAGCGGTTTCAAGAGACTGAGTAATGAAAAACTGTTTTTT. Full variable domain (remainder filled in from reference TRBV5-8 and TRBJ1-4): EAGVTQSPTHLIKTRGQQATLRCSPISGHTSVYWYQQALGLGLQFLLWYDEGEERNRGNFPPRFSGRQFPNYSSELNVNALELEDSALYLCASGFKRLSNEKLFFGSGTQLSVL.

In this sample, this clone turned up a few times. At one boundary the junction diverges from the germline segment, which might be a read error. V gene TRBV7-2 combines with J gene TRBJ2-2; D is perhaps TRBD2 (6 bases). CDR3 size: 12 residues. Per the germline V gene, CDR1 is SGHTA and CDR2 is FQGNSA. The CDR3, as DNA: TGTGCCAGCAGCTTGGGCACGGGGGAACTGTTTTTT. Translated, it gives CASSLGTGELFF.

The rearrangement links TRBV12-3 or TRBV12-4 to TRBJ1-3; D not resolved. This CDR3 is 13 amino acids long. V lost 3 bases, J lost 3 bases, and 6 bases lay in between. The CDR3 loop reads CASSLNGGNTIYF. The CDR3 nucleotides are TGTGCCAGCAGTTTGAACGGTGGAAACACCATATATTTT.

The rearrangement uses TRBV5-1 and TRBJ1-5; D ambiguous. Trimming removed 5 bases at V and 4 bases at J, with 16 bases between. Germline values: CDR1 SGHRS, CDR2 YFSETQ. This CDR3 contains 15 residues. The CDR3 sequence is CASREGSLGNQPQHF. In nucleotides, the CDR3 is TGCGCCAGCAGGGAGGGTTCCTTGGGGAATCAGCCCCAGCATTTT.